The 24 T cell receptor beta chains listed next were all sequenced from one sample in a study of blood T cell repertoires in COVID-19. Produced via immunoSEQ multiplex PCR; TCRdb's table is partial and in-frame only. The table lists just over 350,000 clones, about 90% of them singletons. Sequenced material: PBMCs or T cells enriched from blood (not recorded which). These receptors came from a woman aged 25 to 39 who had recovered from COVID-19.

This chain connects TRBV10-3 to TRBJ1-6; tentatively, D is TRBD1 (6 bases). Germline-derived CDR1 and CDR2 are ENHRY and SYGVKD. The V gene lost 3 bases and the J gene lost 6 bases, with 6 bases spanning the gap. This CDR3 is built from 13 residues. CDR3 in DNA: TGTGCCATCAGTGACAGGGGTAATTCACCCCTCCACTTT. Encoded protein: CAISDRGNSPLHF.

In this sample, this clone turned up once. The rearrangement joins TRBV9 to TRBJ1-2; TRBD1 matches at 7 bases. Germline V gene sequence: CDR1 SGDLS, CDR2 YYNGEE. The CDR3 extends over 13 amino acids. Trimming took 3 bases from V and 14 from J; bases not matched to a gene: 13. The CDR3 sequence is CASSGGTVSVGTF. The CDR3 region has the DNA TGTGCCAGCAGCGGAGGGACAGTGTCCGTGGGGACCTTC. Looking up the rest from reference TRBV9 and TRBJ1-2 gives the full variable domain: DSGVTQTPKHLITATGQRVTLRCSPRSGDLSVYWYQQSLDQGLQFLIQYYNGEERAKGNILERFSAQQFPDLHSELNLSSLELGDSALYFCASSGGTVSVGTFGSGTRLTVV.

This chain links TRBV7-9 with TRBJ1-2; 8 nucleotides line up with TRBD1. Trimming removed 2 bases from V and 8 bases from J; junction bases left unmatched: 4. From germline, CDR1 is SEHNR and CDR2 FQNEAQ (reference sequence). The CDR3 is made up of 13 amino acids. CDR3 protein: CASSLSTGEGYTF. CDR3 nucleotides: TGTGCCAGCAGCTTATCGACAGGGGAGGGCTACACCTTC.

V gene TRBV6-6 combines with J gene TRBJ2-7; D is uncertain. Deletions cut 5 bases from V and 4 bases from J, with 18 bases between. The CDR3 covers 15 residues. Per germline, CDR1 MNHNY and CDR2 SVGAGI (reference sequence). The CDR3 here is CASSRSPNMRYEQYF. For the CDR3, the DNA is TGTGCCAGCAGTCGATCCCCTAACATGCGGTACGAGCAGTACTTC.

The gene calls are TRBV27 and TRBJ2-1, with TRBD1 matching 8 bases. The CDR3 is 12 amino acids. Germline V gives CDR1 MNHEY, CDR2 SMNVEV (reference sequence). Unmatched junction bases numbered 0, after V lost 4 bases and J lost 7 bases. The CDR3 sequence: CASSYRGNEQFF. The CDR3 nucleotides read TGTGCCAGCAGTTACAGGGGGAATGAGCAGTTCTTC.

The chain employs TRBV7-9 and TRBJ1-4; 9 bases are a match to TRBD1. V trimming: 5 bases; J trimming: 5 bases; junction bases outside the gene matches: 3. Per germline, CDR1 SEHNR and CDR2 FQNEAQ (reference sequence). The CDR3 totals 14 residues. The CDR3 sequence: CASSAGTGNEKLFF. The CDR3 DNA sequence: TGTGCCAGCAGCGCCGGGACAGGGAATGAAAAACTGTTTTTT.

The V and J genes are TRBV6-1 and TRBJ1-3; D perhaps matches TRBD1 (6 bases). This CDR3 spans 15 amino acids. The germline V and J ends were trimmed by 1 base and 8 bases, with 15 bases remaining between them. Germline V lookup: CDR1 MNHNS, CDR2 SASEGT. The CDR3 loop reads CASSEEVGQSYTIYF. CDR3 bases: TGTGCCAGCAGTGAAGAGGTCGGACAGTCGTACACCATATATTTT.

The CDR3 DNA reads TGTGCCAGTAGTCAAGGCAGGCTAGCGGGGGGGAATGAGCAGTTCTTC. This gives the protein CASSQGRLAGGNEQFF. V and J are TRBV19 and TRBJ2-1; TRBD2 aligns across 12 bases. The J segment lost 7 bases and the V segment lost 5 bases, leaving 9 bases of the junction unmatched. The CDR3 contains 16 residues. The germline V gene encodes CDR1 LNHDA and CDR2 SQIVND (reference sequence).

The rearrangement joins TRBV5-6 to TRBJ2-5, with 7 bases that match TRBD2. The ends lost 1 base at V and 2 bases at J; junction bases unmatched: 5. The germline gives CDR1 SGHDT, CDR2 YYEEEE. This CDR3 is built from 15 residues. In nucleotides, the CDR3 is TGTGCCAGCAGCTTGAGGGTAGCGGGTCAAGAGACCCAGTACTTC. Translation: CASSLRVAGQETQYF.

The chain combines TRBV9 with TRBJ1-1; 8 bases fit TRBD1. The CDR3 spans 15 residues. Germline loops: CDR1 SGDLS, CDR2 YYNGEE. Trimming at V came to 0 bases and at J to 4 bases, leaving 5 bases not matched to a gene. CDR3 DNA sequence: TGTGCCAGCAGCGTAGAAGGACAGGGTGGCACTGAAGCTTTCTTT. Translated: CASSVEGQGGTEAFF.

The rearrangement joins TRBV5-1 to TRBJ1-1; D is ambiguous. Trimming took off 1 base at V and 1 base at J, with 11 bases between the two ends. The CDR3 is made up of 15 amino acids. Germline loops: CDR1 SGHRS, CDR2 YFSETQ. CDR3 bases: TGCGCCAGCAGCTTGTCTGTACAGCCGAACACTGAAGCTTTCTTT. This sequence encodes CASSLSVQPNTEAFF.

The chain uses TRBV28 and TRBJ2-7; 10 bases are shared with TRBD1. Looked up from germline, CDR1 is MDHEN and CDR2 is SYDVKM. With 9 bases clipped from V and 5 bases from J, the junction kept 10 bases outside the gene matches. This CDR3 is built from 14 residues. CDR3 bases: TGTGCCAGTAGCCTGGGACAGGGGATCCACGAGCAGTACTTC. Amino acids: CASSLGQGIHEQYF.

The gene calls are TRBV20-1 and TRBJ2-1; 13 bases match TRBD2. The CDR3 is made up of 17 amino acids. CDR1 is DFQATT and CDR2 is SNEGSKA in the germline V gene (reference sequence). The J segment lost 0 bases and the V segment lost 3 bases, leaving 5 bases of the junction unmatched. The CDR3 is CSASGTSGVSSYNEQFF. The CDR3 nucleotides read TGCAGTGCTAGTGGGACTAGCGGGGTTAGCTCCTACAATGAGCAGTTCTTC.

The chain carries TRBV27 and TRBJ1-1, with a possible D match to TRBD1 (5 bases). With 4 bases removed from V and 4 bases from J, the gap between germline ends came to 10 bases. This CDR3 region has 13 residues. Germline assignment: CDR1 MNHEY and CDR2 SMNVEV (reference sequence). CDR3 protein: CASSWGEGTEAFF. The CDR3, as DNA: TGTGCCAGCAGTTGGGGGGAGGGCACTGAAGCTTTCTTT.

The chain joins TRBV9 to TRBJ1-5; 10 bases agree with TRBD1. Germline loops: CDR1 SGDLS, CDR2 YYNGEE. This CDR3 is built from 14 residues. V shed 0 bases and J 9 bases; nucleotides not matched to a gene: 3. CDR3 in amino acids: CASSVETGGPPQHF. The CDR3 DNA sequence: TGTGCCAGCAGCGTAGAGACAGGGGGCCCGCCCCAGCATTTT.

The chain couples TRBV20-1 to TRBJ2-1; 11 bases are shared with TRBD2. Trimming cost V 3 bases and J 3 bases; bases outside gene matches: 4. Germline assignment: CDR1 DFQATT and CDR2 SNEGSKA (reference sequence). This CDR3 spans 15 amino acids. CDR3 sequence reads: CSASSTSGDYNEQFF. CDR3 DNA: TGCAGTGCTAGTTCGACTAGCGGGGACTACAATGAGCAGTTCTTC.

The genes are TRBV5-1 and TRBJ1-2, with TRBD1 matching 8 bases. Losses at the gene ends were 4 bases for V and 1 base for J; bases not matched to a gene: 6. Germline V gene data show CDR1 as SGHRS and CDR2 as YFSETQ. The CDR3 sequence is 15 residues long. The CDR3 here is CASSPTGGLNYGYTF. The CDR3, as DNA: TGCGCCAGCAGCCCTACAGGGGGTCTTAACTATGGCTACACCTTC.

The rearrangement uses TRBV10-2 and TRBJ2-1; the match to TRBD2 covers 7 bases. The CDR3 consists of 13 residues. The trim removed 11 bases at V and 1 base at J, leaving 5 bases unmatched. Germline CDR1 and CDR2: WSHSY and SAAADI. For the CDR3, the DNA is TGCGCCTCCCAGGGAGGGTCCTACAATGAGCAGTTCTTC. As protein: CASQGGSYNEQFF.

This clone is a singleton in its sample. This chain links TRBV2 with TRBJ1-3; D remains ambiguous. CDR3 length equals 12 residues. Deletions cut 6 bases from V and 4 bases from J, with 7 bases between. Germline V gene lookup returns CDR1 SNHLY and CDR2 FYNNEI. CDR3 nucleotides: TGTGCCAGCAGAAGCGAAGGAAACACCATATATTTT. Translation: CASRSEGNTIYF.

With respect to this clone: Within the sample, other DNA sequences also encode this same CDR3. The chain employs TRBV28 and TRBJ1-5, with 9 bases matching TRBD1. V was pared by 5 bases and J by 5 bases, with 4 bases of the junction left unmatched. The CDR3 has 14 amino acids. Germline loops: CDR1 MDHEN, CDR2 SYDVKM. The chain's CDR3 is CASSPRTGDQPQHF. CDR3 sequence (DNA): TGTGCCAGCAGTCCAAGGACAGGGGATCAGCCCCAGCATTTT.

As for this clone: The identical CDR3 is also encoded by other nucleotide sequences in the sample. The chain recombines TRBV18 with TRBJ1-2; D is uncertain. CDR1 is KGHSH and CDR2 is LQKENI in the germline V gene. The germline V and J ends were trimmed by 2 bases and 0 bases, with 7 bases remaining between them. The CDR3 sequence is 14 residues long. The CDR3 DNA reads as TGTGCCAGCTCACCAGACGAGGCTAACTATGGCTACACCTTC. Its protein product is CASSPDEANYGYTF.

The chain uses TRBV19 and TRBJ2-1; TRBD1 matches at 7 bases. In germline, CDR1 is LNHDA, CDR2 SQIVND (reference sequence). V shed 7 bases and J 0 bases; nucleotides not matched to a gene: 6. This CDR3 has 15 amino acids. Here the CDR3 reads CASTRTGVSYNEQFF. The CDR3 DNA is TGTGCCAGTACTCGCACAGGGGTCTCCTACAATGAGCAGTTCTTC.

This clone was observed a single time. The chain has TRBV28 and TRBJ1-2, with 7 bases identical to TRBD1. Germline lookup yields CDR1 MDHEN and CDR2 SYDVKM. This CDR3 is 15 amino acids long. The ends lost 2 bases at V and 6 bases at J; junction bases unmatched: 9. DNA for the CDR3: TGTGCCAGCAGTTTAAGTCCGGAGCAGGGGGATGGCTACACCTTC. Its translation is CASSLSPEQGDGYTF.

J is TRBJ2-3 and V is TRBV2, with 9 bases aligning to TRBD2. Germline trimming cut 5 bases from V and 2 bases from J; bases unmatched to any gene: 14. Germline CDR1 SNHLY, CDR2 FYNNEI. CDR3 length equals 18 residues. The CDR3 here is CASSSEPHLAGPTDTQYF. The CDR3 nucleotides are TGTGCCAGCAGTTCGGAACCCCATCTAGCGGGACCCACAGATACGCAGTATTTT.